This T cell receptor beta chain comes out of a study of ipilimumab plus nivolumab after autologous stem cell transplantation. In the study overall: Patients received a median of roughly five ipilimumab and 8 nivolumab doses.

In regard to this clone: Its antigen is unknown.

Overall study results and limits: Per the authors, repertoire, Treg and microbiota data justify further study.

The table came from immunoSEQ multiplex PCR; TCRdb's copy has only in-frame clones and leaves some out. This sample has roughly 86,000 clones, with 75% to 85% found just once. Starting 14 to 28 days after autologous transplant, ipilimumab 1 mg/kg was given. Patients received nivolumab 3 mg/kg at weeks 1, 4, 7, 10, then fortnightly to week 26. The V gene lost 5 bases and the J gene lost 5 bases, with 18 bases spanning the gap. CDR1 LNHDA and CDR2 SQIVND come from the germline V gene (reference sequence). The CDR3 is made up of 15 amino acids. The sample in question was PBMCs, obtained in a trial of ipilimumab plus nivolumab as post-transplant consolidation. V gene TRBV19 combines with J gene TRBJ2-5; possible D gene TRBD1, 5 bases. This clonotype was sampled from a male donor with diffuse large B-cell lymphoma. CDR3 bases: TGTGCCAGTAGTCAGTGGGCAGGGAACGTTGAGACCCAGTACTTC. It translates to CASSQWAGNVETQYF. The full variable domain, rest sourced from reference TRBV19 and TRBJ2-5, is DGGITQSPKYLFRKEGQNVTLSCEQNLNHDAMYWYRQDPGQGLRLIYYSQIVNDFQKGDIAEGYSVSREKKESFPLTVTSAQKNPTAFYLCASSQWAGNVETQYFGPGTRLLVL.